The T cell receptor (beta chain) described here comes from a study of post-analysis software for immune sequencing data. The CDR3 is 14 amino acids. Germline assignment: CDR1 MNHNS and CDR2 SASEGT. Points from the study as a whole: The five TRBV segments detected at higher frequency in patients than in controls included TRBV5-6, TRBV5-1 and TRBV20-1.

The TCR beta cDNA libraries contained unique molecular identifiers. TCRdb independently ran MiXCR on the PCR reads; one entry per CDR3 protein. The sample has approximately 770,000 distinct CDR3 sequences; 40% to 55% are singletons. Concerning this clonotype itself: Its antigen is undetermined.

Sequencing input: blood. The source is a girl aged 5-17 years with multiple sclerosis. The chain couples TRBV6-1 to TRBJ2-4, with 10 bases lining up with TRBD2. The tail of the sequence fits TRBJ2-7 better, so the J call may be wrong. CDR3 in amino acids: CASKRLAGTYEQYF. The CDR3 DNA reads TGTGCCAGCAAAAGACTAGCGGGCACCTACGAGCAGTACTTC.